The next 3 T cell receptor beta chains were all read from a single sample in a study of breast tumors, draining lymph nodes, adjacent tissues. TCRdb ran MiXCR on the multiplex PCR reads and lists one entry per CDR3 protein. Among around 300,000 distinct CDR3 sequences listed, about 33% were seen once. Breast cancer patients provided tissue from their axillary draining lymph nodes. Sequencing input: axillary lymph node tissue. These receptors were taken from a female donor with breast cancer. Some clones in this sample may be carry-over from other donors' samples.

The genes are TRBV30 and TRBJ1-4; TRBD1 might be the D (6 bases). Germline V CDR1 and CDR2: GTSNPN, SVGIG (reference sequence). The CDR3 is 14 amino acids. V lost 5 bases to trimming and J lost 7 bases, with 17 bases between them. As DNA, the CDR3 is TGTGCCTGGGCCCGTACAGGGTTCACTGAAAAACTGTTTTTT. Protein: CAWARTGFTEKLFF.

This clonotype was detected many times. V gene TRBV11-2 combines with J gene TRBJ2-4; D ambiguous. Germline assignment: CDR1 SGHAT and CDR2 FQNNGV. V was trimmed by 2 bases and J by 8 bases, leaving 16 bases between them. This CDR3 is built from 15 residues. For the CDR3, the DNA is TGTGCCAGCAGCTTAAAGGGTGGTAGGGCGGACATTCAGTACTTC. It encodes CASSLKGGRADIQYF. Looking up the rest from reference TRBV11-2 and TRBJ2-4 gives the full variable domain: EAGVAQSPRYKIIEKRQSVAFWCNPISGHATLYWYQQILGQGPKLLIQFQNNGVVDDSQLPKDRFSAERLKGVDSTLKIQPAKLEDSAVYLCASSLKGGRADIQYFGAGTRLSVL.

At least ten counts were recorded for this clonotype. V is TRBV6-6 and J is TRBJ2-5; D is uncertain. The CDR3 is 14 residues long. The germline gives CDR1 MNHNY, CDR2 SVGAGI (reference sequence). Deletions cut 2 bases from V and 1 base from J, with 8 bases between. In nucleotides, the CDR3 is TGTGCCAGCAGTTACGAGCCTTTCCAAGAGACCCAGTACTTC. Its translation is CASSYEPFQETQYF.